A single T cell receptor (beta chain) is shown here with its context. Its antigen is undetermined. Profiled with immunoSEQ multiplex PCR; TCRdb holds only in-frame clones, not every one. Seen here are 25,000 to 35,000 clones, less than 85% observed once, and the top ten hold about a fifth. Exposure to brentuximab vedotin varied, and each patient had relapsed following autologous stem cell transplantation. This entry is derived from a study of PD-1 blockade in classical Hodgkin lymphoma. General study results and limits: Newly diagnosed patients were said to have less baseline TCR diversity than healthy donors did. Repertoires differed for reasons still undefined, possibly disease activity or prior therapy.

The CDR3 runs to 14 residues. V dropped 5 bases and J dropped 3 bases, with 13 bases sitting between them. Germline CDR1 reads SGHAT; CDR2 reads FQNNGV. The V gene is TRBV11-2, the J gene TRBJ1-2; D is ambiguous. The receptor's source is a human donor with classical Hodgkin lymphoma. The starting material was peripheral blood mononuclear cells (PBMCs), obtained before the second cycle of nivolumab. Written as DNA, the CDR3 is TGTGCCAGCAGCAAAGCGGGAAGTCACTATGGCTACACCTTC. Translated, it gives CASSKAGSHYGYTF.